The rows below give T cell receptor beta chains drawn from one sample of a study of liver allograft versus peripheral blood T cells. TCRdb re-called the reads with MiXCR, one entry per CDR3 protein. The table has over 10,000 distinct CDR3 sequences, approximately 30% seen once. These receptors were collected from a human patient who had a liver transplant. Part of the T cells may come from the graft donor. Both conserved end residues are part of each CDR3. The order of the fields is CDR3 DNA, CDR3 protein, clone size, V gene, CDR3 length, D gene, J gene. D genes are given only for firm matches. Clone size, where shown, is once, few, many, or a class for clones that have expanded.

CDR3nt: TGTGCCAGCAGATCTAGAGCCGGGACTCCCGGGGAGCTGTTTTTT
CDR3aa: CASRSRAGTPGELFF
abundance: medium-sized
v_gene: TRBV6-5
len: 15
d_gene: -
j_gene: TRBJ2-2

CDR3nt: TGTGCCAGCAGTGAAGGTCCAGGACGCACTGAAGCTTTCTTT
CDR3aa: CASSEGPGRTEAFF
abundance: -
v_gene: TRBV2
len: 14
d_gene: -
j_gene: TRBJ1-1

CDR3nt: TGTGCCAGCTCACCACCGAGTGTGAACACTGAAGCTTTCTTT
CDR3aa: CASSPPSVNTEAFF
abundance: medium-sized
v_gene: TRBV18
len: 14
d_gene: -
j_gene: TRBJ1-1

CDR3nt: TGTGCCAGCAGTTACTCGGTGTCAGCGGCTGAAGCTTTCTTT
CDR3aa: CASSYSVSAAEAFF
abundance: medium-sized
v_gene: TRBV6-2/TRBV6-3
len: 14
d_gene: -
j_gene: TRBJ1-1

CDR3nt: TGCAGCCTTCAGACGGGAAACTATGGCTACACCTTC
CDR3aa: CSLQTGNYGYTF
abundance: medium-sized
v_gene: TRBV29-1
len: 12
d_gene: -
j_gene: TRBJ1-2

CDR3nt: TGTGCCAGCAGATATCTAGCGGGGGGGTCAGATACGCAGTATTTT
CDR3aa: CASRYLAGGSDTQYF
abundance: medium-sized
v_gene: TRBV6-1
len: 15
d_gene: TRBD2
j_gene: TRBJ2-3

CDR3nt: TGCAGCGTAAGACCGGGTCGAGGAAACACCATATATTTT
CDR3aa: CSVRPGRGNTIYF
abundance: -
v_gene: TRBV29-1
len: 13
d_gene: -
j_gene: TRBJ1-3

CDR3nt: TGTGCCAGCAGCCCCCTGAGGACAGATTCCACGGGAGCTTTCTTT
CDR3aa: CASSPLRTDSTGAFF
abundance: few
v_gene: TRBV14
len: 15
d_gene: -
j_gene: TRBJ1-1

CDR3nt: TGTGCCAGCAGTTCCCCCGGGACAGGGGGGTCCTACGAGCAGTACTTC
CDR3aa: CASSSPGTGGSYEQYF
abundance: -
v_gene: TRBV28
len: 16
d_gene: TRBD1
j_gene: TRBJ2-7

CDR3nt: TGTGCCAGCAGTTACGCAGGTAGAAACTATGGCTACACCTTC
CDR3aa: CASSYAGRNYGYTF
abundance: many
v_gene: TRBV6-5
len: 14
d_gene: -
j_gene: TRBJ1-2

CDR3nt: TGTGCCAGCAGCCGCCCGGGACAGCACATGAACACTGAAGCTTTCTTT
CDR3aa: CASSRPGQHMNTEAFF
abundance: -
v_gene: TRBV27
len: 16
d_gene: TRBD1
j_gene: TRBJ1-1

CDR3nt: TGTGCCATCAGTCCCACCGGGACAGGGAAGGATGGGGAGCAGTACTTC
CDR3aa: CAISPTGTGKDGEQYF
abundance: -
v_gene: TRBV28
len: 16
d_gene: TRBD1
j_gene: TRBJ2-7

CDR3nt: TGTGCCAGCGCGGGAGGGACAGGGGAGAACTATGGCTACACCTTC
CDR3aa: CASAGGTGENYGYTF
abundance: few
v_gene: TRBV11-2
len: 15
d_gene: TRBD1
j_gene: TRBJ1-2

CDR3nt: TGTGCCAGCAGCCCCCGGGGGACTAGTATTCGTGAGCAGTTCTTC
CDR3aa: CASSPRGTSIREQFF
abundance: few
v_gene: TRBV28
len: 15
d_gene: TRBD2
j_gene: TRBJ2-1

CDR3nt: TGTGCCAGCAGTAGATTAGACAGCTACAATGAGCAGTTCTTC
CDR3aa: CASSRLDSYNEQFF
abundance: -
v_gene: TRBV6-6
len: 14
d_gene: -
j_gene: TRBJ2-1

CDR3nt: TGTGCCAGCAGCTTGGCCTACGAGCAGTACTTC
CDR3aa: CASSLAYEQYF
abundance: few
v_gene: TRBV5-4
len: 11
d_gene: -
j_gene: TRBJ2-7

CDR3nt: TGTGCCAGCAGAGAGACAGGGGGAAACACTGAAGCTTTCTTT
CDR3aa: CASRETGGNTEAFF
abundance: few
v_gene: TRBV28
len: 14
d_gene: TRBD1
j_gene: TRBJ1-1

CDR3nt: TGTGCCAGCTCACCACGGACTAGCGGGAACTACGAGCAGTACTTC
CDR3aa: CASSPRTSGNYEQYF
abundance: medium-sized
v_gene: TRBV6-2/TRBV6-3
len: 15
d_gene: TRBD2
j_gene: TRBJ2-7

CDR3nt: TGTGCCAGCAGCGACAGGGCAGGCAATTCACCCCTCCACTTT
CDR3aa: CASSDRAGNSPLHF
abundance: medium-sized
v_gene: TRBV6-1
len: 14
d_gene: TRBD1
j_gene: TRBJ1-6

CDR3nt: TGTGCCAGCAGCTTGGAGTTCGAAAAACTGTTTTTT
CDR3aa: CASSLEFEKLFF
abundance: -
v_gene: TRBV5-5
len: 12
d_gene: -
j_gene: TRBJ1-4

CDR3nt: TGTGCCAGCAGGATGATGAGGGGCGATGATACCAACGTCCTGACTTTC
CDR3aa: CASRMMRGDDTNVLTF
abundance: many
v_gene: TRBV6-1
len: 16
d_gene: -
j_gene: TRBJ2-6

CDR3nt: TGCAGTGCTAGAGATCGGGGGTCGGTTGAAAAACTGTTTTTT
CDR3aa: CSARDRGSVEKLFF
abundance: few
v_gene: TRBV20-1
len: 14
d_gene: -
j_gene: TRBJ1-4

CDR3nt: TGTGCCAGCAGTCCGCTGGACGCCGCCTACGAGCAGTACTTC
CDR3aa: CASSPLDAAYEQYF
abundance: -
v_gene: TRBV6-5
len: 14
d_gene: -
j_gene: TRBJ2-7

CDR3nt: TGTGCCAGCAGTGAAGTCACGACTAGCGGGAGGTCGACAGATACGCAGTATTTT
CDR3aa: CASSEVTTSGRSTDTQYF
abundance: medium-sized
v_gene: TRBV6-1
len: 18
d_gene: TRBD2
j_gene: TRBJ2-3

CDR3nt: TGTGCCTGGAAGGGGTCCGGGAGCAAGCAGTACTTC
CDR3aa: CAWKGSGSKQYF
abundance: -
v_gene: TRBV30
len: 12
d_gene: -
j_gene: TRBJ2-7

CDR3nt: TGCAGCGTTGAAGATAATACCGCCGGGGGGCTGAGGAACACTGAAGCTTTCTTT
CDR3aa: CSVEDNTAGGLRNTEAFF
abundance: medium-sized
v_gene: TRBV29-1
len: 18
d_gene: -
j_gene: TRBJ1-1

CDR3nt: TGTGCCAGCAGAATTGACAGACTTAGCAATCAGCCCCAGCATTTT
CDR3aa: CASRIDRLSNQPQHF
abundance: few
v_gene: TRBV6-2/TRBV6-3
len: 15
d_gene: -
j_gene: TRBJ1-5

CDR3nt: TGTGCCAGCTCACCGCAGGCGCAAGGAAACACCATATATTTT
CDR3aa: CASSPQAQGNTIYF
abundance: -
v_gene: TRBV18
len: 14
d_gene: -
j_gene: TRBJ1-3

CDR3nt: TGTGCCACCGGGGGCGACTCCTACAATGAGCAGTTCTTC
CDR3aa: CATGGDSYNEQFF
abundance: -
v_gene: TRBV24-1
len: 13
d_gene: -
j_gene: TRBJ2-1

CDR3nt: TGTGCCAGCTCACGAGGCGGGAGTTTTGGCAATGAGCAGTTCTTC
CDR3aa: CASSRGGSFGNEQFF
abundance: medium-sized
v_gene: TRBV18
len: 15
d_gene: TRBD2
j_gene: TRBJ2-1

CDR3nt: TGTGCCAGCAGTTACTCGGGGATCGGCACTGAAGCTTTCTTT
CDR3aa: CASSYSGIGTEAFF
abundance: medium-sized
v_gene: TRBV6-6
len: 14
d_gene: -
j_gene: TRBJ1-1

CDR3nt: TGTGCCAGCAGCCCTAGACAGGGGGCGTTCTACAATGAGCAGTTCTTC
CDR3aa: CASSPRQGAFYNEQFF
abundance: medium-sized
v_gene: TRBV6-1
len: 16
d_gene: TRBD1
j_gene: TRBJ2-1

CDR3nt: TGTGCCAGTAGTATTTCATGGGGGCCCTATGGCTACACCTTC
CDR3aa: CASSISWGPYGYTF
abundance: -
v_gene: TRBV19
len: 14
d_gene: -
j_gene: TRBJ1-2

CDR3nt: TGTGCCAGCAAAATACATCTCCAGGGGACAGATACGCAGTATTTT
CDR3aa: CASKIHLQGTDTQYF
abundance: few
v_gene: TRBV6-1
len: 15
d_gene: -
j_gene: TRBJ2-3

CDR3nt: TGTGCCAGCACCGGGGGGGAGAACACCGGGGAGCTGTTTTTT
CDR3aa: CASTGGENTGELFF
abundance: few
v_gene: TRBV12-3/TRBV12-4
len: 14
d_gene: TRBD2
j_gene: TRBJ2-2

CDR3nt: TGTGCCAGCAGCTTAGCGGACAGGGAAGGCAATCAGCCCCAGCATTTT
CDR3aa: CASSLADREGNQPQHF
abundance: -
v_gene: TRBV7-9
len: 16
d_gene: TRBD1
j_gene: TRBJ1-5

CDR3nt: TGTGCCAGCAGCGAACAGGGGGGTAACGGGGAGCTGTTTTTT
CDR3aa: CASSEQGGNGELFF
abundance: medium-sized
v_gene: TRBV6-6
len: 14
d_gene: TRBD1
j_gene: TRBJ2-2

CDR3nt: TGTGCCAGCGAACCGGGGGGCAATCAGCCCCAGCATTTT
CDR3aa: CASEPGGNQPQHF
abundance: -
v_gene: TRBV6-1
len: 13
d_gene: -
j_gene: TRBJ1-5

CDR3nt: TGTGCCAGCAGTACTAGCGGGGGGGCTATAGATACGCAGTATTTT
CDR3aa: CASSTSGGAIDTQYF
abundance: -
v_gene: TRBV12-3/TRBV12-4
len: 15
d_gene: TRBD2
j_gene: TRBJ2-3

CDR3nt: TGTGCCAGCAGCTTAGGTGGGGGGGCCCTGAGCTCCTACAATGAGCAGTTCTTC
CDR3aa: CASSLGGGALSSYNEQFF
abundance: few
v_gene: TRBV7-9
len: 18
d_gene: -
j_gene: TRBJ2-1

CDR3nt: TGTGCCAGCAGCCCCTACCAAGAGACCCAGTACTTC
CDR3aa: CASSPYQETQYF
abundance: medium-sized
v_gene: TRBV18
len: 12
d_gene: -
j_gene: TRBJ2-5

CDR3nt: TGTGCCAGCAGTGGGACTAGCGGGAGTGTGAACACCGGGGAGCTGTTTTTT
CDR3aa: CASSGTSGSVNTGELFF
abundance: many
v_gene: TRBV6-1
len: 17
d_gene: TRBD2
j_gene: TRBJ2-2

CDR3nt: TGTGCCAGCTCGAATTCGACCGGGACCCGGGATACGCAGTATTTT
CDR3aa: CASSNSTGTRDTQYF
abundance: medium-sized
v_gene: TRBV18
len: 15
d_gene: -
j_gene: TRBJ2-3

CDR3nt: TGCAGTGCTAGCCTAGCGGGGGTACCATACGAGCAGTACTTC
CDR3aa: CSASLAGVPYEQYF
abundance: -
v_gene: TRBV20-1
len: 14
d_gene: TRBD2
j_gene: TRBJ2-7

CDR3nt: TGTGCCAGCAGTGATAAGAGTGGGAACACTGAAGCTTTCTTT
CDR3aa: CASSDKSGNTEAFF
abundance: -
v_gene: TRBV2
len: 14
d_gene: -
j_gene: TRBJ1-1

CDR3nt: TGTGCCAGCTCACCACCGTCAGTTACCGCCTATGGCTACACCTTC
CDR3aa: CASSPPSVTAYGYTF
abundance: medium-sized
v_gene: TRBV18
len: 15
d_gene: -
j_gene: TRBJ1-2

CDR3nt: TGTGCCAGTAGTACGTTTGAGGGGGACACCATATATTTT
CDR3aa: CASSTFEGDTIYF
abundance: -
v_gene: TRBV19
len: 13
d_gene: -
j_gene: TRBJ1-3

CDR3nt: TGTGCCAGCACCAACCAGGGGGTGGATGAGACCCAGTACTTC
CDR3aa: CASTNQGVDETQYF
abundance: -
v_gene: TRBV11-1
len: 14
d_gene: TRBD1
j_gene: TRBJ2-5

CDR3nt: TGCAGCGTTGTACAGGGACCCAATCAGCCCCAGCATTTT
CDR3aa: CSVVQGPNQPQHF
abundance: medium-sized
v_gene: TRBV29-1
len: 13
d_gene: -
j_gene: TRBJ1-5

CDR3nt: TGTGCCAGTATGGGGCAGGGGGTCACTGAAGCTTTCTTT
CDR3aa: CASMGQGVTEAFF
abundance: medium-sized
v_gene: TRBV19
len: 13
d_gene: TRBD1
j_gene: TRBJ1-1

CDR3nt: TGCAGTGCCCTTCCGGGACGAGGGGGAGAGACCCAGTACTTC
CDR3aa: CSALPGRGGETQYF
abundance: few
v_gene: TRBV20-1
len: 14
d_gene: -
j_gene: TRBJ2-5

CDR3nt: TGTGCCAGCAGTCTCCAACGGGCGAACACTGAAGCTTTCTTT
CDR3aa: CASSLQRANTEAFF
abundance: many
v_gene: TRBV27
len: 14
d_gene: -
j_gene: TRBJ1-1

CDR3nt: TGTGCCAGTAGGGTCGGACAGGGCTATGGCTACACCTTC
CDR3aa: CASRVGQGYGYTF
abundance: -
v_gene: TRBV19
len: 13
d_gene: TRBD1
j_gene: TRBJ1-2

CDR3nt: TGTGCCAGTAGCCGCCGCAACCCCGATTCACCCCTCCACTTT
CDR3aa: CASSRRNPDSPLHF
abundance: medium-sized
v_gene: TRBV19
len: 14
d_gene: -
j_gene: TRBJ1-6

CDR3nt: TGTGCCAGCACCCCGGGAGGCGCCAATCAAGAGACCCAGTACTTC
CDR3aa: CASTPGGANQETQYF
abundance: medium-sized
v_gene: TRBV6-5
len: 15
d_gene: TRBD2
j_gene: TRBJ2-5

CDR3nt: TGTGCCAGCAGTTACGACGGGACAGTTGGGGAAAAACTGTTTTTT
CDR3aa: CASSYDGTVGEKLFF
abundance: few
v_gene: TRBV6-2/TRBV6-3
len: 15
d_gene: TRBD1
j_gene: TRBJ1-4

CDR3nt: TGCAGCGTTTTGAATCCGGGACTAGCGGGAGTGTCCAATGAGCAGTTCTTC
CDR3aa: CSVLNPGLAGVSNEQFF
abundance: -
v_gene: TRBV29-1
len: 17
d_gene: TRBD2
j_gene: TRBJ2-1

CDR3nt: TGCAGTGCTAGGCCAGCGCCGTTGAGCTCCTACGAGCAGTACTTC
CDR3aa: CSARPAPLSSYEQYF
abundance: -
v_gene: TRBV20-1
len: 15
d_gene: -
j_gene: TRBJ2-7

CDR3nt: TGTGCCAGCAGCTTGGCGGGACAGATTAATGAAAAACTGTTTTTT
CDR3aa: CASSLAGQINEKLFF
abundance: -
v_gene: TRBV5-6
len: 15
d_gene: TRBD1
j_gene: TRBJ1-4